The next 26 T cell receptor beta chains were all read from a single sample in a study of OX40 agonist ivuxolimab in advanced cancers. TCRdb's copy holds only in-frame clones and misses some; the assay was immunoSEQ multiplex PCR. The repertoire consists of about 98,000 clones, with approximately 90% occurring once and the leading ten covering 0.8% to 0.9%. The sequencing here drew on CD4+ or CD8+ T cells sorted from blood, taken in a trial of the OX40 agonist ivuxolimab. The receptors derive from an adult with an advanced solid tumor such as melanoma, head and neck, liver or kidney cancer.

This chain joins TRBV28 and TRBJ2-5, with 13 positions matching TRBD2. CDR1 MDHEN and CDR2 SYDVKM come from the germline V gene. CDR3 length equals 16 residues. With V trimmed by 6 bases and J by 5 bases, 9 bases remained unmatched. In DNA, the CDR3 is TGTGCCAGCAGCCGAACTAGCGGGAGGGCCCGGGAGACCCAGTACTTC. Its translation: CASSRTSGRARETQYF.

V usage is TRBV5-4 and J usage is TRBJ2-7; maybe TRBD1 (6 bases). V shed 3 bases and J shed 3 bases, with 13 bases lying between them. The CDR3 sequence is 14 residues long. Germline V lookup: CDR1 SGHNT, CDR2 YYREEE (reference sequence). CDR3 in amino acids: CASSSARTVYEQYF. CDR3 sequence (DNA): TGTGCCAGCAGCTCCGCCCGGACAGTCTACGAGCAGTACTTC.

V and J are TRBV5-1 and TRBJ2-3; 12 positions match TRBD2. CDR3 length: 14 residues. The germline V gene has CDR1 SGHRS and CDR2 YFSETQ. V was clipped by 4 bases and J by 5 bases; unmatched bases: 2. CDR3 nucleotide sequence: TGCGCCAGCAGCCTGGGACTAGCGGGAGATACGCAGTATTTT. Protein product: CASSLGLAGDTQYF.

In this sample, this clone turned up once. The V and J genes are TRBV7-2 and TRBJ2-1; 7 nucleotides align to TRBD1. Losses at the gene ends were 5 bases for V and 6 bases for J; bases not matched to a gene: 4. CDR1 and CDR2 from the germline V gene are SGHTA and FQGNSA. This CDR3 is built from 13 residues. The CDR3 DNA reads TGTGCCAGCAGCACGGGACAGACCAATGAGCAGTTCTTC. It yields the protein CASSTGQTNEQFF.

V is TRBV7-6 and J is TRBJ2-1; D remains unclear. The CDR3 runs to 15 residues. Germline CDR1 SGHVS, CDR2 FNYEAQ. Deletions cut 3 bases from V and 6 bases from J, with 15 bases between. CDR3 in amino acids: CASSFGSGSSNEQFF. The CDR3, as DNA: TGTGCCAGCAGCTTTGGTTCCGGGTCTAGCAATGAGCAGTTCTTC.

The V call is TRBV5-1, the J call TRBJ1-1; 8 bases agree with TRBD1. The CDR3 has 14 amino acids. Germline V gives CDR1 SGHRS, CDR2 YFSETQ. V lost 0 bases to trimming and J lost 7 bases; unmatched junction nucleotides: 5. CDR3 region: CASSLEWTGREAFF. Written as DNA, the CDR3 is TGCGCCAGCAGCTTGGAGTGGACAGGGCGTGAAGCTTTCTTT.

The chain couples TRBV5-1 to TRBJ2-2, with D perhaps TRBD1 (5 bases). The CDR3 length is 17 residues. Germline V CDR1 and CDR2: SGHRS, YFSETQ. The ends were cut back, 2 bases at V and 5 bases at J, with 19 bases in the middle. CDR3 sequence: CASSLVPRVSFTGELFF. Written as DNA, the CDR3 is TGCGCCAGCAGCTTAGTTCCCAGGGTATCGTTTACCGGGGAGCTGTTTTTT.

This clone was counted ten times or more. The chain recombines TRBV28 with TRBJ1-2; D is uncertain. The CDR3 is 12 residues long. CDR1 MDHEN and CDR2 SYDVKM come from the germline V gene. V was clipped by 5 bases and J by 2 bases, with 6 bases between them. DNA of the CDR3: TGTGCCAGCAGTGTGGAGAACTATGGCTACACCTTC. Its protein product is CASSVENYGYTF.

The chain recombines TRBV28 with TRBJ1-2; no definite D call. The CDR3 spans 11 residues. V lost 2 bases to trimming and J lost 8 bases, with 6 bases between them. CDR1 MDHEN and CDR2 SYDVKM come from the germline V gene. The CDR3 DNA reads as TGTGCCAGCAGTTTAGCCAGGGGCTACACCTTC. This translates into CASSLARGYTF.

The V gene is TRBV28, the J gene TRBJ2-2; 10 bases match TRBD2. Germline V gene data show CDR1 as MDHEN and CDR2 as SYDVKM. V was pared by 7 bases and J by 5 bases, with 7 bases of the junction left unmatched. There are 15 residues in the CDR3. CDR3 in amino acids: CASKGAGGGTGELFF. The DNA for the CDR3 is TGTGCCAGCAAAGGAGCGGGAGGGGGGACCGGGGAGCTGTTTTTT.

V is TRBV27 and J is TRBJ2-3, with 9 nucleotides matching TRBD2. The CDR3 loop spans 15 amino acids. CDR1 and CDR2 (germline): MNHEY, SMNVEV (reference sequence). With V trimmed by 6 bases and J by 5 bases, 9 bases remained unmatched. CDR3 loop: CASSSLAGGLDTQYF. The CDR3 DNA follows: TGTGCCAGCAGCTCCCTCGCGGGAGGGTTAGATACGCAGTATTTT.

The chain has TRBV19 and TRBJ1-1; D possibly corresponds to TRBD1 (6 bases). This CDR3 is built from 16 residues. Trimming took off 1 base at V and 4 bases at J, with 16 bases between the two ends. Per the germline V gene, CDR1 is LNHDA and CDR2 is SQIVND (reference sequence). The CDR3: CASSIVGARGFTEAFF. The CDR3 nucleotides are TGTGCCAGTAGTATAGTGGGGGCACGGGGGTTCACTGAAGCTTTCTTT.

This clone was picked up a small number of times. A much larger clone differs by one base, so this may be a read error. V is TRBV7-2 and J is TRBJ2-5; the D is unclear. From germline, CDR1 is SGHTA and CDR2 FQGNSA. The length of the CDR3 is 13 residues. The V end lost 1 base, the J end lost 1 base, and 4 bases lay between the germline ends. The CDR3 DNA is TGTGCCAGCAGCTTAGGGGCCCAAGAGACCCAGTACTTC. It encodes CASSLGAQETQYF.

The V call is TRBV28, the J call TRBJ1-5, with TRBD1 as a possible D gene (5 bases). Trimming left V 5 bases short and J 6 bases short, with 17 bases between. This CDR3 is built from 15 residues. Germline-derived CDR1 and CDR2 are MDHEN and SYDVKM. CDR3 in amino acids: CASSPSDGGSQPQHF. The CDR3 DNA sequence: TGTGCCAGCAGTCCCTCCGATGGGGGGAGTCAGCCCCAGCATTTT.

The chain couples TRBV28 to TRBJ2-7, with a possible D match to TRBD1 (7 bases). V was trimmed by 7 bases and J by 7 bases, leaving 17 bases between them. CDR1 and CDR2 from the germline V gene are MDHEN and SYDVKM. The CDR3 sequence is 13 residues long. The CDR3 loop is CASTLEQGREQYF. CDR3 DNA: TGTGCCAGCACCTTAGAACAGGGGAGGGAGCAGTACTTC.

This chain joins TRBV6-6 and TRBJ1-2; D gene unclear. V lost 4 bases and J lost 6, with 18 bases in between. The CDR3 spans 15 residues. Germline loops: CDR1 MNHNY, CDR2 SVGAGI (reference sequence). CDR3 in amino acids: CASSFPWSGGNGYTF. In DNA, the CDR3 is TGTGCCAGCAGTTTCCCATGGTCGGGAGGTAATGGCTACACCTTC.

This clone was detected a few times. CDR3 coding DNA: TGTGCCAGCAGCACAGGTTACGGCTACACCTTC. Translation: CASSTGYGYTF. This rearrangement joins TRBV25-1 to TRBJ1-2, with D perhaps TRBD1 (5 bases). The CDR3 length is 11 residues. CDR1 and CDR2 from the germline V gene are MGHDK and SYGVNS. The ends were cut back, 6 bases at V and 8 bases at J, with 10 bases in the middle.

In DNA, the CDR3 is TGCGCCAGCAGCTTGGCGGCAGGGCGGGCGTACACTGAAGCTTTCTTT. Translated, it gives CASSLAAGRAYTEAFF. This chain connects TRBV5-1 to TRBJ1-1, with a possible D match to TRBD1 (5 bases). This CDR3 region has 16 residues. Trimming took off 0 bases at V and 3 bases at J, with 15 bases between the two ends. The germline gives CDR1 SGHRS, CDR2 YFSETQ.

This chain connects TRBV7-9 to TRBJ1-1; tentatively, D is TRBD1 (5 bases). The CDR3 sequence is 12 residues long. Per the germline V gene, CDR1 is SEHNR and CDR2 is FQNEAQ (reference sequence). Trimming left V 1 base short and J 11 bases short, with 11 bases between. The CDR3 loop is CASSLEGIKAFF. The CDR3 DNA follows: TGTGCCAGCAGCTTAGAGGGGATTAAGGCTTTCTTT.

CDR3: CASSLDGGSYNEQFF. The CDR3 DNA follows: TGCGCCAGCAGCTTGGATGGGGGTTCCTACAATGAGCAGTTCTTC. This chain connects TRBV5-1 to TRBJ2-1; TRBD1 or TRBD2 may be the D gene (5 bases each). This CDR3 has 15 amino acids. Between the trimmed V and J ends, which lost 0 bases and 1 base, there was a span of 8 bases. The germline CDR1 and CDR2 sequences are SGHRS and YFSETQ.

The genes are TRBV11-2 and TRBJ2-5; D may be TRBD2 (6 bases). Germline CDR1 SGHAT, CDR2 FQNNGV. The CDR3 extends over 14 amino acids. V was clipped by 2 bases and J by 1 base, with 8 bases between them. As DNA, the CDR3 is TGTGCCAGCAGCTTATGGGGGGTCCAAGAGACCCAGTACTTC. Amino acids: CASSLWGVQETQYF.

The chain employs TRBV29-1 and TRBJ2-5; weak D call: TRBD1 (5 bases). Germline V lookup: CDR1 SQVTM, CDR2 ANQGSEA. Trimming shortened V by 2 bases and J by 4 bases, and 11 bases separated the two germline ends. The CDR3 is made up of 13 amino acids. CDR3 protein: CSVELAGPETQYF. The CDR3 nucleotides are TGCAGCGTTGAACTGGCAGGGCCAGAGACCCAGTACTTC.

The J gene is TRBJ2-3, the V gene TRBV19, with D hard to call. Trimming took 5 bases from V and 5 from J, leaving 5 bases between them. The CDR3 spans 11 residues. In germline, CDR1 is LNHDA, CDR2 SQIVND (reference sequence). CDR3 sequence reads: CASSEQDTQYF. The CDR3 DNA follows: TGTGCCAGTAGTGAGCAAGATACGCAGTATTTT. Full variable domain (remainder filled in from reference TRBV19 and TRBJ2-3): DGGITQSPKYLFRKEGQNVTLSCEQNLNHDAMYWYRQDPGQGLRLIYYSQIVNDFQKGDIAEGYSVSREKKESFPLTVTSAQKNPTAFYLCASSEQDTQYFGPGTRLTVL.

The chain carries TRBV7-9 and TRBJ1-1, with D possibly TRBD1 on 6 matching bases. CDR3 length: 15 residues. The germline V and J ends were trimmed by 3 bases and 5 bases, with 16 bases remaining between them. Germline V gene data show CDR1 as SEHNR and CDR2 as FQNEAQ (reference sequence). CDR3 coding DNA: TGTGCCAGCAGCTTTGGGACCATAAGGGGGACTGAAGCTTTCTTT. This encodes CASSFGTIRGTEAFF.

The chain carries TRBV2 and TRBJ2-7; weak D call: TRBD2 (5 bases). Germline-derived CDR1 and CDR2 are SNHLY and FYNNEI. The CDR3 covers 12 residues. Trimming left V 6 bases short and J 0 bases short, with 6 bases between. The CDR3 region is CASSGDSYEQYF. Here the CDR3 DNA reads TGTGCCAGCAGCGGGGACTCCTACGAGCAGTACTTC. Filled out from reference TRBV2 and TRBJ2-7, the complete variable domain reads EPEVTQTPSHQVTQMGQEVILRCVPISNHLYFYWYRQILGQKVEFLVSFYNNEISEKSEIFDDQFSVERPDGSNFTLKIRSTKLEDSAMYFCASSGDSYEQYFGPGTRLTVT.

The rearrangement links TRBV30 to TRBJ2-3; 8 bases line up with TRBD2. The V and J ends lost 2 bases and 8 bases, in that order; junction bases with no gene match: 12. This CDR3 has 15 amino acids. Per germline, CDR1 GTSNPN and CDR2 SVGIG (reference sequence). CDR3 DNA sequence: TGTGCCTGGAGTACCTATAGCGGGGCCGGTGGTACGCAGTATTTT. As protein: CAWSTYSGAGGTQYF.